This T cell receptor (beta chain) was identified during a study of T-cell reconstitution after alpha-beta-depleted transplantation in children. Study conclusions and caveats: Some patients' high day-60 TCRbeta diversity was attributed to recipient cells surviving conditioning. T-cell numbers and diversity, one year after transplant, stemmed largely from T cells that were newly produced. Several hundred expanded graft clones reportedly supplied alpha-beta T cells about two months after transplant.

Molecular barcoding with unique molecular identifiers was used for the TCRbeta library. TCRdb re-called the PCR reads with MiXCR, one entry per CDR3 protein. The repertoire holds some 300,000 distinct CDR3 sequences, with over 7.5% as singletons. CDR3 length: 15 residues. J lost 2 bases, V lost 6 bases, and 8 bases had no gene match. The table lists this clonotype with many counts. What it binds is unknown. The chain is built from TRBV12-3 or TRBV12-4 and TRBJ2-3; TRBD1 matches 7 bases. The TCR was taken from a female patient aged 2-9 years who had a stem cell transplant for Fanconi anemia, so the T cells may come from the graft donor. The source was peripheral blood, collected 360 days after TCRalphabeta/CD19-depleted stem cell transplant. The CDR3 spells CASSFTGAITDTQYF. CDR3 coding DNA: TGTGCCAGCAGCTTCACAGGGGCTATCACAGATACGCAGTATTTT.